This T cell receptor (beta chain) was sequenced during a study of T cells in localized non-small cell lung cancer. Method: immunoSEQ multiplex PCR; TCRdb's copy keeps in-frame clones and lacks some. Among 53,000 or so clones listed, roughly 92% were seen once. Germline CDR1 reads MNHNS; CDR2 reads SASEGT. This CDR3 is built from 13 residues. V was trimmed by 4 bases and J by 2 bases, leaving 8 bases between them. This clone was detected only a few times. Its target is not known. Findings and caveats of the study: Highest T cell clonality was seen in uninvolved adjacent lung, surpassing that measured in tumor.

This TCR derives from a man aged 35 to 70 with stage I lung adenocarcinoma. The sequenced sample was peripheral blood, obtained before any cancer treatment. The V and J genes are TRBV6-1 and TRBJ2-5; D is uncertain. The CDR3 sequence: CASSGAEQETQYF. CDR3 bases: TGTGCCAGCAGTGGAGCTGAACAAGAGACCCAGTACTTC.